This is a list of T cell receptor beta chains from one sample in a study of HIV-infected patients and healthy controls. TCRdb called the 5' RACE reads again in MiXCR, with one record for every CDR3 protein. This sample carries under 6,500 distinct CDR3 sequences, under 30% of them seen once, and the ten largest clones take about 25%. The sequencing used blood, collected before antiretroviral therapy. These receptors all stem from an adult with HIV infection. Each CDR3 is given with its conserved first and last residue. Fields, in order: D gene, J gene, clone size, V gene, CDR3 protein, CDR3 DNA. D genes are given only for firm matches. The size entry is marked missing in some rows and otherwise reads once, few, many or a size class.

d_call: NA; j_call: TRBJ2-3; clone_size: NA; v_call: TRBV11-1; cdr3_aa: CASIFGHQDTDTQYF; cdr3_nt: TGTGCCAGCATCTTTGGGCACCAGGACACAGATACGCAGTATTTT
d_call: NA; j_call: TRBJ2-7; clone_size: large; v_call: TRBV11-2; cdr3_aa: CASSFTSGGYEQYF; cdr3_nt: TGTGCCAGCAGCTTTACGTCCGGGGGCTACGAGCAGTACTTC
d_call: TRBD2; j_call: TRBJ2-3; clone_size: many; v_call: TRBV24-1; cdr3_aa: CATSDRGGTSTDTQYF; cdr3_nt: TGTGCCACCAGTGATCGCGGGGGGACCAGCACAGATACGCAGTATTTT
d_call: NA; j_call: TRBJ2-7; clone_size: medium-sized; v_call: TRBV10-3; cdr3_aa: CAISEQIYEQYF; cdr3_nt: TGTGCCATCAGTGAACAGATTTACGAGCAGTACTTC
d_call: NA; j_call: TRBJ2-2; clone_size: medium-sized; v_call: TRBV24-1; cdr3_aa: CATFSGNTGELFF; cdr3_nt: TGTGCCACCTTTTCTGGAAACACCGGGGAGCTGTTTTTT
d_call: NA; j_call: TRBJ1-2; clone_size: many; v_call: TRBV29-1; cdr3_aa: CSVEGPDYGYTF; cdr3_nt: TGCAGCGTTGAAGGACCGGATTATGGCTACACCTTC
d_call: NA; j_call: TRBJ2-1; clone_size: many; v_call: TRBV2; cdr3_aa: CASTFEGAYNEQFF; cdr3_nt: TGTGCCAGCACCTTTGAGGGCGCCTACAATGAGCAGTTCTTC
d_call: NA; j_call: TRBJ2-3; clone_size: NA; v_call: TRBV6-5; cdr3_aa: CASSYYPPTGSTDTQYF; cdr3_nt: TGTGCCAGCAGTTACTACCCCCCCACGGGGAGCACAGATACGCAGTATTTT
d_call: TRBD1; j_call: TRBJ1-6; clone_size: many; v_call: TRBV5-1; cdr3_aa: CASSFLTGVNSPLHF; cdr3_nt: TGCGCCAGCAGCTTCTTGACAGGGGTAAATTCACCCCTCCACTTT
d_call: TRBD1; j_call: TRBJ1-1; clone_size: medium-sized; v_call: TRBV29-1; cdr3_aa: CSADRGFANTEAFF; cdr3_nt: TGCAGCGCTGACAGGGGCTTCGCGAACACTGAAGCTTTCTTT
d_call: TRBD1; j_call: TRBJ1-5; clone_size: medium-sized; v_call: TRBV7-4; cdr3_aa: CASSPRGPQGASQPQHF; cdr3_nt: TGTGCCAGCAGCCCAAGAGGCCCACAGGGGGCCAGTCAGCCCCAGCATTTT
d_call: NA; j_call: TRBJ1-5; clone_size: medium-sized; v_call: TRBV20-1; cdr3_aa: CSAAQGTEPQHF; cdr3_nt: TGCAGTGCCGCCCAGGGGACGGAGCCCCAGCATTTT
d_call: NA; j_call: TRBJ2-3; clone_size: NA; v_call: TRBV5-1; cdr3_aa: CASSTRQADTQYF; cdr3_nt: TGCGCCAGCAGCACTAGACAGGCAGATACGCAGTATTTT
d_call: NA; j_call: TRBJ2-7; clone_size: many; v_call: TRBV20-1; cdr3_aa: CSARVAASYEQYF; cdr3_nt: TGCAGTGCTAGAGTGGCAGCGTCCTACGAGCAGTACTTC
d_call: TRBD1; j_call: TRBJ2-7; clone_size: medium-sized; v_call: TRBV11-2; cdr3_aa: CASRGQGNYEQYF; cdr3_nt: TGTGCCAGCAGAGGACAGGGCAACTACGAGCAGTACTTC
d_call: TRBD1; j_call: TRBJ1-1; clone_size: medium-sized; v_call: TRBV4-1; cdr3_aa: CASSQEHRGTALTNTEAFF; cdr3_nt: TGCGCCAGCAGCCAAGAGCACAGAGGGACAGCACTAACTAACACTGAAGCTTTCTTT
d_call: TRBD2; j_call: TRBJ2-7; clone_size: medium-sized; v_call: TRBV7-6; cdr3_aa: CASSLRGLAGGKQYF; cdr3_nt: TGTGCCAGCAGCTTAAGAGGACTAGCGGGGGGCAAGCAGTACTTC
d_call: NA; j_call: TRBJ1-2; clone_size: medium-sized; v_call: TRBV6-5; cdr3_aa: CASSSQGARGRTF; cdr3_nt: TGTGCCAGCAGTTCCCAGGGAGCAAGAGGGCGTACCTTC
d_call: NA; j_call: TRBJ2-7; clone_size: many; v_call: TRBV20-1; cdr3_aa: CSARDREDYEQYF; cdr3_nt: TGCAGTGCTAGAGACAGGGAGGACTACGAGCAGTACTTC
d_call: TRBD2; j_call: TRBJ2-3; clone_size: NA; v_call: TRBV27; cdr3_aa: CASRVAGGDTQYF; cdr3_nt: TGTGCCAGCAGAGTAGCGGGGGGTGATACGCAGTATTTT
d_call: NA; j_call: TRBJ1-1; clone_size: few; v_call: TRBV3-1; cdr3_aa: CASSLGHMNTEAFF; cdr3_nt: TGTGCCAGCAGCCTCGGACATATGAACACTGAAGCTTTCTTT
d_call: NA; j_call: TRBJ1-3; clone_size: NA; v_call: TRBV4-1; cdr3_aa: CARSQDRTLGNTIYF; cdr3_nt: TGCGCCAGAAGCCAAGACCGGACCTTGGGAAACACCATATATTTT
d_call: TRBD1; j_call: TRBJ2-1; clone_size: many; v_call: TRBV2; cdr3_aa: CASDNRDRYNEQFF; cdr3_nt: TGTGCCAGCGATAATCGGGACAGGTACAATGAGCAGTTCTTC
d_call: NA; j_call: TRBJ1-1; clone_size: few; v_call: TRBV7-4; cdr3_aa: CASSSRTDEEAFF; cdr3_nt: TGTGCCAGCAGCTCCAGGACAGATGAAGAAGCTTTCTTT
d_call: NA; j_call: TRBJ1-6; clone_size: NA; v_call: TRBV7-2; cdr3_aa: CASSLRGLGSYNSPLHF; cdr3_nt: TGTGCCAGCAGCTTAAGAGGGCTGGGCTCCTATAATTCACCCCTCCACTTT
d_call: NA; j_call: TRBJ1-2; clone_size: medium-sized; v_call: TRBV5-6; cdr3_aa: CASSLNGGGGGYTF; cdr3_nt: TGTGCCAGCAGCCTCAACGGAGGAGGGGGAGGCTACACCTTC
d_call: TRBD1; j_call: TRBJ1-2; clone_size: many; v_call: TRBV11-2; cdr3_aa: CASSLGQGVDYGYTF; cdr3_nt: TGTGCCAGCAGCTTAGGACAGGGGGTTGACTATGGCTACACCTTC
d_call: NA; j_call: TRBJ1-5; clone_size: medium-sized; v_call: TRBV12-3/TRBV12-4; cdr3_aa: CASSPRPKQPQHF; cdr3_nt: TGTGCCAGCAGTCCTCGGCCAAAGCAGCCCCAGCATTTT
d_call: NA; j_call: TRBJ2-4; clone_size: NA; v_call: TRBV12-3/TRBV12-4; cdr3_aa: CASSSTIAKNIQYF; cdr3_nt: TGTGCCAGCAGCTCGACCATCGCCAAAAACATTCAGTACTTC
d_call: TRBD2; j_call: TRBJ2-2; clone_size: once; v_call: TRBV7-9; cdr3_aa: CASSHSGDHGELFF; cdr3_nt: TGTGCCAGCAGCCATAGCGGGGATCACGGGGAGCTGTTTTTT
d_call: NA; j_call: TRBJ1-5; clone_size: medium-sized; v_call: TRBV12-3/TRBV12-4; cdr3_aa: CASSGPQGPHQPQHF; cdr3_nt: TGTGCCAGCAGTGGACCACAGGGCCCCCATCAGCCCCAGCATTTT
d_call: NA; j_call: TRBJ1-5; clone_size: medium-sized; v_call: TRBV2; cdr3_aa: CASSVGQHSNQPQHF; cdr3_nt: TGTGCCAGCAGTGTCGGCCAGCATAGCAATCAGCCCCAGCATTTT
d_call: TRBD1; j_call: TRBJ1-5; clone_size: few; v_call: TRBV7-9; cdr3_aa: CASSLGLGDRDATGNQPQHF; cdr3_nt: TGTGCCAGCAGCTTAGGATTGGGGGACAGGGACGCCACAGGCAATCAGCCCCAGCATTTT
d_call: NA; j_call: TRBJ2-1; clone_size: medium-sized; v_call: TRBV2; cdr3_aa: CASSEPLYSDSVRKNNEQFF; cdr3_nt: TGTGCCAGCAGTGAGCCCCTATATTCGGACAGCGTACGAAAAAACAATGAGCAGTTCTTC
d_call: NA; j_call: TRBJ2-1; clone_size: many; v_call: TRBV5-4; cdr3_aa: CASSLRGALHEQFF; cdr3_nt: TGTGCCAGCAGCTTACGGGGGGCCCTTCACGAGCAGTTCTTC
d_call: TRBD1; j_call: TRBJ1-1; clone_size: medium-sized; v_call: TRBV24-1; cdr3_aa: CATRTGARTEAFF; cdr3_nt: TGTGCCACCAGAACAGGGGCCAGAACTGAAGCTTTCTTT
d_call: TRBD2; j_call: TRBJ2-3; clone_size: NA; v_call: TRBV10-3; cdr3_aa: CAISETGLDRLGGTDTQYF; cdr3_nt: TGTGCCATCAGTGAGACCGGACTAGATCGGCTCGGGGGCACAGATACGCAGTATTTT
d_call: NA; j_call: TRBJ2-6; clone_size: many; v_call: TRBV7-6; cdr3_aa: CASSLWGGGANVLTF; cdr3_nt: TGTGCCAGCAGCTTATGGGGCGGCGGGGCCAACGTCCTGACTTTC
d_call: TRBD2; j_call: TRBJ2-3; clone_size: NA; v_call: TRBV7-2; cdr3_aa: CASSLVRLAVTDTQYF; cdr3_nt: TGTGCCAGCAGCTTAGTGAGGCTAGCGGTCACAGATACGCAGTATTTT
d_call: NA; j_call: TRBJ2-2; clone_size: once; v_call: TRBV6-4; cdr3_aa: CASSEGENGELFF; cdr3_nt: TGTGCCAGCAGTGAGGGGGAGAACGGGGAGCTGTTTTTT
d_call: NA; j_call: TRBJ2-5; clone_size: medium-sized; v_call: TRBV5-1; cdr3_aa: CASSLAQPQETQYF; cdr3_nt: TGCGCCAGCAGCTTGGCCCAGCCACAAGAGACCCAGTACTTC
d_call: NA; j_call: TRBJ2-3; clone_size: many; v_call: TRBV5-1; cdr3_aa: CASSLEGKEDTQYF; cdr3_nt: TGCGCCAGCAGCTTGGAGGGGAAGGAAGATACGCAGTATTTT
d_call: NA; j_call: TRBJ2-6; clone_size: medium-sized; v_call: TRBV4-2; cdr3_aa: CASSPQVTGANVLTF; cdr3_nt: TGTGCCAGCAGCCCGCAGGTTACGGGGGCCAACGTCCTGACTTTC
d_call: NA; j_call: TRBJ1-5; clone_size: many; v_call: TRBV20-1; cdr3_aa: CSARDLGMSGNQPQHF; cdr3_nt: TGCAGTGCTAGAGATCTAGGAATGAGCGGCAATCAGCCCCAGCATTTT
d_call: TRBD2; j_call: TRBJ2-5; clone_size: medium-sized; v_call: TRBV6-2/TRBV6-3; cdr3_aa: CASSYPPSGGAQETQYF; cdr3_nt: TGTGCCAGCAGTTACCCTCCGAGCGGGGGAGCTCAAGAGACCCAGTACTTC
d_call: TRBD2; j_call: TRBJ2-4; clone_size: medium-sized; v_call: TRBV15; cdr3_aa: CATTPGTSGGARAKNIQYF; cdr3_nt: TGTGCCACCACCCCGGGGACTAGCGGGGGGGCAAGGGCCAAAAACATTCAGTACTTC
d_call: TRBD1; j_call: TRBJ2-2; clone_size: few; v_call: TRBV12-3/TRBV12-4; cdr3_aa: CASSFSDRAFTGELFF; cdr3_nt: TGTGCCAGCAGTTTTTCGGACAGGGCTTTCACCGGGGAGCTGTTTTTT
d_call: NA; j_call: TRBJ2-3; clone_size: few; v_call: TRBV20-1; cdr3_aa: CSAGWGDTQYF; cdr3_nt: TGCAGTGCTGGGTGGGGGGATACGCAGTATTTT
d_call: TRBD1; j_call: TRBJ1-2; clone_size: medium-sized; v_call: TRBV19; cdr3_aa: CATSGQLYGYTF; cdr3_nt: TGTGCCACCTCGGGACAGCTCTATGGCTACACCTTC
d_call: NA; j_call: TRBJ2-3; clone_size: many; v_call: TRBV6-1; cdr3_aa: CASAGTASTDTQYF; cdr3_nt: TGTGCCAGTGCCGGGACGGCTAGCACAGATACGCAGTATTTT